This TCR beta chain was identified during a study of T cell responses to AZD1222 COVID-19 vaccine. General study findings and limits: Recipients of two AZD1222 doses showed rising Spike-specific TCR breadth and depth. Scientists sampled the repertoires only once the peak T cell response had passed.

The repertoire was sequenced with immunoSEQ multiplex PCR; TCRdb's copy has only in-frame clones and lacks some. The sample gives approximately 200,000 clones, approximately 93% of which show up once; 1% is in the top ten. Pooling covered second doses at about 4 or about 12 weeks. The CDR3 loop spans 13 amino acids. The V end lost 3 bases, the J end lost 3 bases, and 8 bases lay between the germline ends. With respect to this clone: Its antigen is still unknown.

The rearrangement links TRBV12-3 or TRBV12-4 to TRBJ1-2; no reliable D call. The receptor was derived from an adult who received the AZD1222 COVID-19 vaccine. The sequenced sample was peripheral blood, obtained 28 days after the second AZD1222 dose. This CDR3 is CASSLVSHYGYTF. In DNA form, the CDR3 reads TGTGCCAGCAGTTTGGTATCCCACTATGGCTACACCTTC.